Listed below are T cell receptor beta chains from one sample, sequenced in a study of T cell changes during pregnancy in multiple sclerosis. Clones were read by immunoSEQ multiplex PCR, and TCRdb kept only the in-frame ones, dropping some. The sample holds approximately 110,000 clones, 92% seen once. The specimen was peripheral blood, collected in the third trimester of pregnancy. These TCRs come from a female donor with multiple sclerosis, enrolled in a pregnancy study. Each CDR3 is given with its conserved first and last residue. Fields, in order: J gene, clone size, CDR3 length, V gene, D gene, CDR3 DNA, CDR3 protein. D genes are given only for firm matches. Expanded clones get a size class; other rows say once, few or many, or leave the size out.

J: TRBJ2-1
size: -
length: 15
V: TRBV27
D: TRBD2
DNA: TGTGCCAGCAGCAGGAGCGGGAGGAGGGACAATGAGCAGTTCTTC
CDR3: CASSRSGRRDNEQFF

J: TRBJ1-5
size: -
length: 16
V: TRBV27
D: -
DNA: TGTGCCAGCAGTGCGCTCACAGGAACCAGCAATCAGCCCCAGCATTTT
CDR3: CASSALTGTSNQPQHF

J: TRBJ2-1
size: -
length: 13
V: TRBV30
D: -
DNA: TGTGCCTGGAGTAAAAGACGGGAGATGGAGCAGTTCTTC
CDR3: CAWSKRREMEQFF

J: TRBJ1-1
size: -
length: 15
V: TRBV28
D: -
DNA: TGTGCCAGCAGCCTGGTCGGGGGTAGGGGAACTGAAGCTTTCTTT
CDR3: CASSLVGGRGTEAFF

J: TRBJ2-7
size: -
length: 15
V: TRBV19
D: TRBD2
DNA: TGTGCCAGTAGTTTCGGACTAGCGGGAGACTACGAGCAGTACTTC
CDR3: CASSFGLAGDYEQYF

J: TRBJ2-5
size: once
length: 15
V: TRBV18
D: -
DNA: TGTGCCAGCTCACCGCCTGACAGGACCCAAGAGACCCAGTACTTC
CDR3: CASSPPDRTQETQYF

J: TRBJ2-3
size: -
length: 18
V: TRBV7-2
D: -
DNA: TGTGCCAGCAGCTTGTGGGTAGGGTGGGAGTTTACCACAGATACGCAGTATTTT
CDR3: CASSLWVGWEFTTDTQYF

J: TRBJ2-3
size: once
length: 14
V: TRBV7-8
D: TRBD2
DNA: TGTGCCACCGAGACTAGCGGGAGAGGAAATACGCAGTATTTT
CDR3: CATETSGRGNTQYF

J: TRBJ1-1
size: -
length: 13
V: TRBV14
D: -
DNA: TGTGCCAGCAGCCAGGGGGGTAAGACTGAAGCTTTCTTT
CDR3: CASSQGGKTEAFF

J: TRBJ2-2
size: -
length: 16
V: TRBV28
D: TRBD2
DNA: TGTGCCAGCAGTGGGGCGGGAGGGCCGAACACCGGGGAGCTGTTTTTT
CDR3: CASSGAGGPNTGELFF

J: TRBJ1-2
size: -
length: 16
V: TRBV7-8
D: -
DNA: TGTGCCAGCAGCTTACAGCCAGGTTCATTAGCGGAGGGCTACACCTTC
CDR3: CASSLQPGSLAEGYTF

J: TRBJ2-7
size: -
length: 12
V: TRBV5-4
D: -
DNA: TGTGCCAGCAGCTTGGACTTCTACGAGCAGTACTTC
CDR3: CASSLDFYEQYF

J: TRBJ1-2
size: -
length: 14
V: TRBV30
D: TRBD1
DNA: TGTGCCTGGAGTGTATCCAGGGGGCGGGTTGGCTACACCTTC
CDR3: CAWSVSRGRVGYTF

J: TRBJ1-6
size: -
length: 16
V: TRBV4-2
D: TRBD1
DNA: TGTGCCAGCAGCCAAGATGCACAGGGGGCTTCTTCACCCCTCCACTTT
CDR3: CASSQDAQGASSPLHF

J: TRBJ2-7
size: -
length: 15
V: TRBV7-9
D: TRBD2
DNA: TGTGCCAGCAGCTTAGAGGGCGGGAGAACGTACGAGCAGTACTTC
CDR3: CASSLEGGRTYEQYF

J: TRBJ2-3
size: -
length: 16
V: TRBV7-9
D: TRBD2
DNA: TGTGCCAGCAGCCCATGGACTAGCGGGGGGACAGATACGCAGTATTTT
CDR3: CASSPWTSGGTDTQYF

J: TRBJ2-5
size: -
length: 13
V: TRBV28
D: -
DNA: TGTGCCAGCAGTCCAACAGGTTTTGAGACCCAGTACTTC
CDR3: CASSPTGFETQYF

J: TRBJ2-7
size: -
length: 16
V: TRBV7-9
D: TRBD2
DNA: TGTGCCAGCAGCTTAGACCCAGCGGGAGGGCCGCGGGAGCAGTACTTC
CDR3: CASSLDPAGGPREQYF

J: TRBJ2-6
size: -
length: 11
V: TRBV19
D: -
DNA: TGTGCCAGCAGGGGGGTCAACGTCCTGACTTTC
CDR3: CASRGVNVLTF

J: TRBJ2-7
size: -
length: 15
V: TRBV6-1
D: TRBD2
DNA: TGTGCCAGCAGTGTTGGACTAGTCGACCCCTACGAGCAGTACTTC
CDR3: CASSVGLVDPYEQYF

J: TRBJ1-2
size: -
length: 14
V: TRBV18
D: -
DNA: TGTGCCAGCTCTCTAGACAGGCCCCACTATGGCTACACCTTC
CDR3: CASSLDRPHYGYTF

J: TRBJ2-2
size: -
length: 13
V: TRBV9
D: TRBD2
DNA: TGTGCCAGCAAGCGGGGTGACACCGGGGAGCTGTTTTTT
CDR3: CASKRGDTGELFF

J: TRBJ1-1
size: -
length: 8
V: TRBV20-1
D: -
DNA: TGCAGTGCTAGGAACGGTATCTTT
CDR3: CSARNGIF

J: TRBJ1-1
size: once
length: 13
V: TRBV7-3
D: -
DNA: TGTGCCAGCAGCTTACGCGGGGTGACTGAAGCTTTCTTT
CDR3: CASSLRGVTEAFF

J: TRBJ1-5
size: -
length: 17
V: TRBV27
D: -
DNA: TGTGCCAGCAGTCCCAGATACGACAGATATAGCAATCAGCCCCAGCATTTT
CDR3: CASSPRYDRYSNQPQHF

J: TRBJ1-5
size: few
length: 15
V: TRBV5-1
D: TRBD1
DNA: TGCGCCAGCAGCCTTAACACAGGGGAAGGTCAGCCCCAGCATTTT
CDR3: CASSLNTGEGQPQHF

J: TRBJ1-2
size: -
length: 14
V: TRBV5-1
D: -
DNA: TGCGCCAGCAGCCCTGTTATAACTAACTATGGCTACACCTTC
CDR3: CASSPVITNYGYTF

J: TRBJ2-5
size: -
length: 14
V: TRBV7-9
D: -
DNA: TGTGCCAGCAGCACCAACGAGCGGGCGGAGACCCAGTACTTC
CDR3: CASSTNERAETQYF

J: TRBJ2-7
size: -
length: 13
V: TRBV7-6
D: TRBD2
DNA: TGTGCCAGCAGCTTAACTAGCGGCTACGAGCAGTACTTC
CDR3: CASSLTSGYEQYF

J: TRBJ2-7
size: once
length: 16
V: TRBV4-1
D: TRBD1
DNA: TGCGCCAGCAGCCAAGGGGCGGCAGACAGGGTCTACGAGCAGTACTTC
CDR3: CASSQGAADRVYEQYF

J: TRBJ1-3
size: few
length: 11
V: TRBV20-1
D: -
DNA: TGCAGTGCGAAGGATGGAGCCACCATATATTTT
CDR3: CSAKDGATIYF

J: TRBJ1-1
size: -
length: 11
V: TRBV29-1
D: -
DNA: TGCAGCGCCCCCGGGAACACTGAAGCTTTCTTT
CDR3: CSAPGNTEAFF

J: TRBJ1-2
size: once
length: 12
V: TRBV10-3
D: -
DNA: TGTGCCATCAGTGCCTCCCAGGATGGCTACACCTTC
CDR3: CAISASQDGYTF

J: TRBJ2-7
size: -
length: 18
V: TRBV28
D: TRBD1
DNA: TGTGCCAGCAGTCTCAATTTAATGCGACAGGGGGATGCCTACGAGCAGTACTTC
CDR3: CASSLNLMRQGDAYEQYF

J: TRBJ1-1
size: -
length: 15
V: TRBV21-1
D: -
DNA: TGTGCCAGCAGCAAAGGAGCAGGGAAGAACACTGAAGCTTTCTTT
CDR3: CASSKGAGKNTEAFF

J: TRBJ1-2
size: -
length: 14
V: TRBV19
D: TRBD1
DNA: TGTGCCAGCCTCCCGGGACAGGGAAACTATGGCTACACCTTC
CDR3: CASLPGQGNYGYTF

J: TRBJ2-1
size: -
length: 15
V: TRBV18
D: TRBD2
DNA: TGTGCCAGCGGACTAGCGGGGACCACCTACAATGAGCAGTTCTTC
CDR3: CASGLAGTTYNEQFF

J: TRBJ1-3
size: -
length: 14
V: TRBV25-1
D: -
DNA: TGTGCCAGCAGTGTGGACAGCGCTGGAAACACCATATATTTT
CDR3: CASSVDSAGNTIYF

J: TRBJ1-2
size: once
length: 14
V: TRBV29-1
D: -
DNA: TGCAGCGTTGCGGTAACAGGGAGTCCCTATGGCTACACCTTC
CDR3: CSVAVTGSPYGYTF

J: TRBJ2-5
size: -
length: 19
V: TRBV5-6
D: -
DNA: TGTGCCAGCAGCTTGGTAGGGCTTGGGGTCTCGGGGAGCCGAGAGACCCAGTACTTC
CDR3: CASSLVGLGVSGSRETQYF

J: TRBJ1-5
size: -
length: 16
V: TRBV6-1
D: -
DNA: TGTGCCAGCAGTGAAGCTCTGACAGGTGGTAGACAGCCCCAGCATTTT
CDR3: CASSEALTGGRQPQHF

J: TRBJ2-2
size: -
length: 17
V: TRBV5-6
D: -
DNA: TGTGCCAGCAGCTCCGGGATACAGTGGCGTGACACCGGGGAGCTGTTTTTT
CDR3: CASSSGIQWRDTGELFF

J: TRBJ2-2
size: -
length: 16
V: TRBV5-1
D: -
DNA: TGCGCCAGCAGCTCCTCCGCTCTAGGGGCTAACGGGGAGCTGTTTTTT
CDR3: CASSSSALGANGELFF